The rows below give T cell receptor beta chains drawn from one sample of a study of blood T cell repertoires in COVID-19. Data came from immunoSEQ multiplex PCR; TCRdb stores just in-frame clones and leaves some out. The table has a few hundred thousand clones, 85% to 90% seen once. The sequencing sample was made of PBMCs or T cells enriched from blood (not recorded which). All receptors come from a woman in her 40s who had recovered from COVID-19. The CDR3 runs from the conserved cysteine through the conserved F or W. Each record gives: CDR3 protein, J gene, V gene, CDR3 length, D gene. A D gene is named only where the DNA matches it firmly.

CDR3: CSVSEQNTEAFF
J: TRBJ1-1
V: TRBV29-1
length: 12
D: -

CDR3: CASSQVYSGSGNTIYF
J: TRBJ1-3
V: TRBV4-3
length: 16
D: -

CDR3: CASSLWLAATDEQYF
J: TRBJ2-7
V: TRBV7-8
length: 15
D: -

CDR3: CASSYWEYREQPQHF
J: TRBJ1-5
V: TRBV6-2/TRBV6-3
length: 15
D: -

CDR3: CASSYAGVGYGYTF
J: TRBJ1-2
V: TRBV6-5
length: 14
D: -

CDR3: CATSDYRDRVLRF
J: TRBJ2-3
V: TRBV24-1
length: 13
D: TRBD1

CDR3: CASSQAQDRLNTEAFF
J: TRBJ1-1
V: TRBV14
length: 16
D: TRBD1

CDR3: CASSRHNEKLFF
J: TRBJ1-4
V: TRBV12-3/TRBV12-4
length: 12
D: -

CDR3: CASSSPGDEKLFF
J: TRBJ1-4
V: TRBV5-1
length: 13
D: -

CDR3: CASSPQGQGISPLHF
J: TRBJ1-6
V: TRBV18
length: 15
D: TRBD1

CDR3: CASSYPGTGNTEAFF
J: TRBJ1-1
V: TRBV6-5
length: 15
D: TRBD1

CDR3: CASSQEARYNEQFF
J: TRBJ2-1
V: TRBV4-2
length: 14
D: -

CDR3: CASSLGLAQDTQYF
J: TRBJ2-3
V: TRBV11-2
length: 14
D: -

CDR3: CASSTGSASYEQYF
J: TRBJ2-7
V: TRBV19
length: 14
D: -

CDR3: CASSEPGYEQYF
J: TRBJ2-7
V: TRBV25-1
length: 12
D: -

CDR3: CASSLEGGSGSSGYTF
J: TRBJ1-2
V: TRBV7-2
length: 16
D: -

CDR3: CASSLVGTGSTDTQYF
J: TRBJ2-3
V: TRBV5-1
length: 16
D: TRBD1

CDR3: CASSLRTGEGTEAFF
J: TRBJ1-1
V: TRBV5-1
length: 15
D: TRBD1

CDR3: CASSMGDRGDGYTF
J: TRBJ1-2
V: TRBV5-1
length: 14
D: TRBD1

CDR3: CASSPGGLNTEAFF
J: TRBJ1-1
V: TRBV5-7
length: 14
D: TRBD1

CDR3: CASIRQGAVNSPLHF
J: TRBJ1-6
V: TRBV10-2
length: 15
D: TRBD1

CDR3: CASGLVLPGQRSSYEQYF
J: TRBJ2-7
V: TRBV12-5
length: 18
D: -